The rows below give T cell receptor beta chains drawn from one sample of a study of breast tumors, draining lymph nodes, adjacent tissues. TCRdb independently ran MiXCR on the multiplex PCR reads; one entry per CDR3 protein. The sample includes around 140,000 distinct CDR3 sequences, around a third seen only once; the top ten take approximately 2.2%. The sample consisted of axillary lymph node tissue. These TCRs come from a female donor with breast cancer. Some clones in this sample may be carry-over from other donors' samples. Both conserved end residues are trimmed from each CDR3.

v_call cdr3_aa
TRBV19 ASRGQSHEQF
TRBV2 ASRELAGETQY
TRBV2 ASRSRDRVTGELF
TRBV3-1 ASRKTGEGAETQY
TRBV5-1 ASRKGTTNYDYT
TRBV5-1 ASSGTGTWDGYT
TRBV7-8 ASSALGGPNLGNTIY
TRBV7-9 ASSSGYGELF
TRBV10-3 AISDSNQPQH
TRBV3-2 ASSPPHSGELF
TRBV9 ASSVGGAQETQS
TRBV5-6 ASSLEGWTGREKLF
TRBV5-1 ASSPGQGRTGELS
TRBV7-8 ASSSQLRTPPYGYT
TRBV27 ASSSRTGTYEQY
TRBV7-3 ASSQGTGHRLTEAF
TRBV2 ASRGGYGPDTQY
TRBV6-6 ASSKDRVNGGELV
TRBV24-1 ATSDRDTYTDTQY
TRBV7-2 ASSRMGGEKLL
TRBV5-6 ASSSRGYNEQF
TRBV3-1 ASSQFLTDTQY
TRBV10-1 ASAAFSNQPQH
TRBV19 ASSIGGIGNQPQH
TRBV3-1 ASSPGEELF
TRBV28 ASGGRGTGQQPQH
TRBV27 ASRMDRWGGYT
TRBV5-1 ASSWDRNTGELF
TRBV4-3 ASSLGTQDGAAF
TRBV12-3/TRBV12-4 ASSRQGARTEAF
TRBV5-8 ASSGRGTYGYT
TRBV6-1 ACSHTYSASGNTIY
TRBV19 ASSIVTGDQETQY
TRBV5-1 ASSLVAGITNGYT
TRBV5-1 ASSLETSGGPDNEQF
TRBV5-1 ASSLQGAPNQPQH
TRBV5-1 ASSLRLNTGELF
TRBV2 ASSLQGKGGYT
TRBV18 ASITTVTNEQF
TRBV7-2 ASSFSPIGREQF
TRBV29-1 SVLTSGDSNEQF
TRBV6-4 ASSDTDRGRNEQF
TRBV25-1 ASSDQGGHRGYSPLH